This TCR beta chain derives from a study of shared clonotypes between healthy human individuals. Study-wide results and caveats: Generation of non-shared clonotypes was less probable than generation of clonotypes shared by all four donors. There were few donors, and this limited the genetic and exposure-history diversity represented.

Germline loops: CDR1 MNHNY, CDR2 SVGAGI (reference sequence). V dropped 0 bases and J dropped 1 base, with 6 bases sitting between them. There are 14 residues in the CDR3. Investigators spread the genomic DNA of each subset evenly over several immunoSEQ plates. Measured with immunoSEQ multiplex PCR; TCRdb has only the in-frame clones, and not every one. Of roughly 1.5 million clones in the sample, approximately 98% were seen once. About this clone itself: No antigen is known for it.

V gene TRBV6-6 combines with J gene TRBJ1-1; D is uncertain. Sequencing was carried out using naive CD4+ T cells sorted from blood. The sample's subset: CD45RA+ positively selected. The receptor comes from a man in his thirties or forties in good health. CDR3 loop: CASSYSRQNTEAFF. CDR3 bases: TGTGCCAGCAGTTACTCGAGACAGAACACTGAAGCTTTCTTT.